This T cell receptor beta chain appears in the sequencing data of a study of cytomegalovirus exposure and HLA in healthy donors. The PCR made use of 60 Vbeta and 13 Jbeta primers. Assay: immunoSEQ multiplex PCR; the TCRdb copy retains only in-frame clones and omits some. This table holds approximately 58,000 clones. V trimming: 0 bases; J trimming: 1 base; junction bases outside the gene matches: 0. This CDR3 has 16 amino acids. The germline V gene has CDR1 LGHNA and CDR2 YNFKEQ. The sequence derives from a man aged 25 to 40 in good health and CMV-seropositive. V and J are TRBV4-2 and TRBJ2-6, with TRBD1 matching over 7 bases. What was sequenced was PBMCs. In nucleotides, the CDR3 is TGTGCCAGCAGCCAAGACAGGGGGTCTGGGGCCAACGTCCTGACTTTC. As protein: CASSQDRGSGANVLTF.